This T cell receptor beta chain was observed in a study of T cell repertoires in aging, cancer and after chemotherapy. Multiplex touch-down PCR with TRB-A/B primers amplified rearranged V-D-J TRB sequences. One entry per CDR3 protein results from TCRdb running MiXCR on the multiplex PCR reads. The data contain 2,500 to 3,500 distinct CDR3 sequences, around 24% of them singletons. The CDR3 extends over 14 amino acids. Germline V CDR1 and CDR2: DFQATT, SNEGSKA (reference sequence). Trimming took 0 bases from V and 4 from J, leaving 9 bases between them. The template was genomic DNA from peripheral blood, not RNA. Study results and limitations: Healthy donors lost TCR diversity with age mainly through richness, cancer patients through richness and evenness. Untreated cancer patients had significantly lower blood TCR diversity than age-matched healthy donors.

This clonotype showed up just a few times. Its target is not known. The source material was blood. The TCR was taken from a human donor with a solid tumor. This chain connects TRBV20-1 to TRBJ1-4; D call uncertain. CDR3 residues: CSARDRRINEKLFF. For the CDR3, the DNA is TGCAGTGCTAGAGATCGAAGGATTAATGAAAAACTGTTTTTT.